This TCR beta chain appears in the sequencing data of a study of CD8+CD57+ T cells in acquired aplastic anemia. Background on the study: Recorded DNA amounts for sorted CD4+ and CD8+ cells had an average of approximately 2.9 ug. Where healthy donors were concerned, CD4+ cells averaged approximately 9.8 million reads. Study-wide points: Patients had twenty-nine CD8+ CDR3 sequences in common with controls (the shared set). Patients did not significantly differ from controls in CD8+ Simpson's diversity.

Note on this clonotype: The antigen is unknown.

CDR1 is LGHNA, CDR2 YSLEER, per germline. This CDR3 is built from 15 residues. The germline V and J ends were trimmed by 0 bases and 12 bases, with 15 bases remaining between them. Genomic DNA acted as the template from which TCR beta VDJ combination and CDR3 sequence profiling were carried out. TCRdb used MiXCR to reprocess the reads, holding one entry per CDR3 protein. The table has a few hundred thousand distinct CDR3 sequences, about 59% seen once. The TCR originated in a human donor in good health. The sample comprised sorted CD4+, CD8+, or CD8+CD57+ T cells (not recorded which) from PBMCs. The chain is built from TRBV4-3 and TRBJ1-6, with D possibly being TRBD1 (5 bases). In DNA form, the CDR3 reads TGCGCCAGCAGCCAAGAGGCGGGGCTAATTGGACCCCTCCACTTT. This sequence encodes CASSQEAGLIGPLHF.